Each of the 31 T cell receptor beta chains below was sequenced from the same sample in a study of blood T cell repertoires in COVID-19. Sequencing was performed with immunoSEQ multiplex PCR; in TCRdb, only in-frame clones are kept and a portion is missing. The sample records about 150,000 clones, roughly 86% being singletons. Sequenced sample: peripheral blood. The receptors originated from a human donor with acute or convalescent COVID-19. The donor label of this sample is uncertain.

The chain employs TRBV5-1 and TRBJ1-2; D is perhaps TRBD1 (6 bases). The CDR3 runs to 14 residues. Trimming took off 3 bases at V and 3 bases at J, with 12 bases between the two ends. CDR1 is SGHRS and CDR2 is YFSETQ in the germline V gene. The CDR3 region has the DNA TGCGCCAGCAGCTCCGGGACAATGGACTATGGCTACACCTTC. Translated: CASSSGTMDYGYTF.

V usage is TRBV7-2 and J usage is TRBJ1-5; 8 bases match TRBD1. The J segment lost 0 bases and the V segment lost 0 bases, leaving 7 bases of the junction unmatched. The CDR3 has 18 amino acids. Germline loops: CDR1 SGHTA, CDR2 FQGNSA. CDR3 bases: TGTGCCAGCAGCTTAGCGAGGGCAGGGGGCAATAGCAATCAGCCCCAGCATTTT. Its protein is CASSLARAGGNSNQPQHF.

The chain recombines TRBV6-6 with TRBJ2-3; 9 bases align to TRBD1. Germline V lookup: CDR1 MNHNY, CDR2 SVGAGI (reference sequence). Trimming at V came to 6 bases and at J to 4 bases, leaving 8 bases not matched to a gene. The CDR3 totals 15 residues. The CDR3 sequence is CASSPTDRGADTQYF. The CDR3 DNA sequence: TGTGCCAGCAGCCCCACGGACAGGGGTGCAGATACGCAGTATTTT.

This sequence joins TRBV5-1 and TRBJ1-1; 10 bases map to TRBD1. The V gene's germline CDR1 is SGHRS and CDR2 YFSETQ. The V and J ends lost 1 base and 4 bases, in that order; junction bases with no gene match: 4. CDR3 size: 15 residues. Here the CDR3 reads CASSLRQGASTEAFF. The CDR3, as DNA: TGCGCCAGCAGCTTGCGACAGGGGGCGAGCACTGAAGCTTTCTTT.

This rearrangement joins TRBV18 to TRBJ2-1, with 15 bases identical to TRBD2. Looked up from germline, CDR1 is KGHSH and CDR2 is LQKENI. V dropped 3 bases and J dropped 9; count of bases not matched to a gene: 6. The CDR3 consists of 16 residues. CDR3 residues: CASSPGLAGGIGEQFF. CDR3 sequence (DNA): TGTGCCAGCTCACCGGGACTAGCGGGGGGAATCGGTGAGCAGTTCTTC. The variable domain in full, completed from reference TRBV18 and TRBJ2-1, reads NAGVMQNPRHLVRRRGQEARLRCSPMKGHSHVYWYRQLPEEGLKFMVYLQKENIIDESGMPKERFSAEFPKEGPSILRIQQVVRGDSAAYFCASSPGLAGGIGEQFFGPGTRLTVL.

V is TRBV2 and J is TRBJ1-5; 11 positions match TRBD1. V trimming: 1 base; J trimming: 6 bases; junction bases outside the gene matches: 2. The CDR3 consists of 15 residues. Germline lookup yields CDR1 SNHLY and CDR2 FYNNEI. The CDR3 DNA is TGTGCCAGCAGTGAAGGGACAGGGGGCAGTCAGCCCCAGCATTTT. It translates to CASSEGTGGSQPQHF. Full variable domain (remainder filled in from reference TRBV2 and TRBJ1-5): EPEVTQTPSHQVTQMGQEVILRCVPISNHLYFYWYRQILGQKVEFLVSFYNNEISEKSEIFDDQFSVERPDGSNFTLKIRSTKLEDSAMYFCASSEGTGGSQPQHFGDGTRLSIL.

The chain joins TRBV10-3 to TRBJ1-1; no clear D gene. CDR3 length: 11 amino acids. Germline CDR1 and CDR2: ENHRY and SYGVKD. V was clipped by 5 bases and J by 11 bases, with 12 bases between them. CDR3 nucleotides: TGTGCCATCAGTATAGGCGGGTCGGCTTTCTTT. As protein: CAISIGGSAFF.

This sequence joins TRBV7-2 and TRBJ1-2, with TRBD1 matching 12 bases. The CDR3 covers 16 residues. CDR1 is SGHTA, CDR2 FQGNSA, per germline. V was pared by 5 bases and J by 3 bases, with 7 bases of the junction left unmatched. The CDR3 loop is CASSAPGTGGDYGYTF. In DNA form, the CDR3 reads TGTGCCAGCAGCGCTCCGGGGACAGGGGGCGACTATGGCTACACCTTC.

The chain couples TRBV5-1 to TRBJ1-2; 7 positions match TRBD1. This CDR3 is 14 amino acids long. The J segment lost 3 bases and the V segment lost 2 bases, leaving 4 bases of the junction unmatched. The germline CDR1 and CDR2 sequences are SGHRS and YFSETQ. The CDR3 nucleotides are TGCGCCAGCAGCTTCGCAGGGGGAGACTATGGCTACACCTTC. It specifies CASSFAGGDYGYTF.

The V and J genes are TRBV6-5 and TRBJ2-3; weak D call: TRBD1 (5 bases). The length of the CDR3 is 13 residues. Between the trimmed V and J ends, which lost 6 bases and 4 bases, there was a span of 11 bases. Germline-derived CDR1 and CDR2 are MNHEY and SVGAGI. CDR3 residues: CASRGHRADTQYF. The CDR3 DNA follows: TGTGCCAGCAGGGGGCATCGCGCAGATACGCAGTATTTT.

This rearrangement joins TRBV19 to TRBJ1-2, with D maybe TRBD1 (6 bases). The germline V and J ends were trimmed by 5 bases and 0 bases, with 13 bases remaining between them. Looked up from germline, CDR1 is LNHDA and CDR2 is SQIVND (reference sequence). This CDR3 is 15 amino acids long. In DNA, the CDR3 is TGTGCCAGTAGTCCCCAGGACAGATCTAACTATGGCTACACCTTC. It is translated as CASSPQDRSNYGYTF.

The chain employs TRBV30 and TRBJ1-1, with TRBD1 matching 7 bases. CDR1 GTSNPN and CDR2 SVGIG come from the germline V gene (reference sequence). The CDR3 sequence is 17 residues long. The CDR3 loop is CAGGGRLLKLSPVLAFF. DNA of the CDR3: TGTGCTGGAGGGGGCCGATTACTGAAGCTTTCCCCCGTACTGGCTTTCTTT.

The chain joins TRBV9 to TRBJ2-2; TRBD1 aligns across 7 bases. The length of the CDR3 is 14 residues. Trimming cost V 6 bases and J 2 bases; bases outside gene matches: 4. Germline CDR1 is SGDLS and CDR2 is YYNGEE. CDR3 nucleotides: TGTGCCAGCACTCGACAGGGAAACACCGGGGAGCTGTTTTTT. Translated, it gives CASTRQGNTGELFF.

The chain carries TRBV7-3 and TRBJ2-2; the match to TRBD2 covers 8 bases. The CDR3 consists of 16 residues. Germline loops: CDR1 SGHTA, CDR2 FQGTGA. V was pared by 5 bases and J by 1 base, with 6 bases of the junction left unmatched. The CDR3 loop is CASSPPGLGNTGELFF. As DNA, the CDR3 is TGTGCCAGCAGCCCCCCGGGACTAGGGAACACCGGGGAGCTGTTTTTT.

V and J are TRBV2 and TRBJ1-5, with 7 bases lining up with TRBD1. CDR1 is SNHLY and CDR2 is FYNNEI in the germline V gene. Unmatched junction bases numbered 5, after V lost 3 bases and J lost 3 bases. The CDR3 contains 15 residues. This chain's CDR3 is CASSEEGAVNQPQHF. The CDR3 nucleotides are TGTGCCAGCAGTGAGGAGGGGGCAGTCAATCAGCCCCAGCATTTT.

The chain couples TRBV2 to TRBJ2-7; the D gene is possibly TRBD1 (5 bases). Trimming removed 6 bases from V and 6 bases from J, with 12 bases in between. Germline CDR1 SNHLY, CDR2 FYNNEI. The CDR3 is 12 residues long. The CDR3 nucleotides are TGTGCCAGCAGGCCCAGGGTTTCCGAGCAGTACTTC. It is translated as CASRPRVSEQYF.

This sequence joins TRBV19 and TRBJ2-7, with TRBD1 matching over 9 bases. There are 13 residues in the CDR3. V lost 5 bases to trimming and J lost 3 bases; unmatched junction nucleotides: 2. CDR1 and CDR2 from the germline V gene are LNHDA and SQIVND (reference sequence). CDR3 DNA: TGTGCCAGTAGTGTGACAGGGGGCTACGAGCAGTACTTC. It specifies CASSVTGGYEQYF.

This clone was counted a few times. This sequence joins TRBV11-3 and TRBJ2-3, with TRBD2 matching 11 bases. Germline trimming cut 1 base from V and 4 bases from J; bases unmatched to any gene: 4. This CDR3 region has 16 residues. Germline V gene data show CDR1 as SGHNT and CDR2 as YENEEA. CDR3 protein: CASSLVTSGGADTQYF. CDR3 bases: TGTGCCAGCAGCTTAGTCACTAGCGGGGGCGCAGATACGCAGTATTTT.

CDR3 bases: TGTGCCAGTAGGAACCCCGGGACAGGGAACTATGGCTACACCTTC. Amino acids: CASRNPGTGNYGYTF. This rearrangement joins TRBV19 to TRBJ1-2, with 9 bases aligning to TRBD1. Trimming took 6 bases from V and 2 from J; bases not matched to a gene: 7. Germline V gives CDR1 LNHDA, CDR2 SQIVND (reference sequence). The CDR3 runs 15 residues.

The chain carries TRBV4-1 and TRBJ2-7; tentative D call: TRBD1 (6 bases). Trimming took 2 bases from V and 4 from J, leaving 15 bases between them. Germline V CDR1 and CDR2: MGHRA, YSYEKL. The CDR3 covers 15 residues. CDR3 DNA sequence: TGCGCCAGCAGCCAACTCGGGACACCCCTTTACGAGCAGTACTTC. Protein: CASSQLGTPLYEQYF.

This clone was counted only a few times. The V call is TRBV7-9, the J call TRBJ2-7; D remains unclear. The V end lost 1 base, the J end lost 5 bases, and 9 bases lay between the germline ends. The germline V gene has CDR1 SEHNR and CDR2 FQNEAQ (reference sequence). The CDR3 has 13 residues. In DNA form, the CDR3 reads TGTGCCAGCAGCTTAGAGATGGGCCACGAGCAGTACTTC. Protein: CASSLEMGHEQYF.

This sequence joins TRBV3-1 (or the pseudogene TRBV3-2) and TRBJ1-3, with 7 nucleotides matching TRBD1. Germline values: CDR1 LGHDT, CDR2 YNNKEL (reference sequence). V was clipped by 6 bases and J by 7 bases; unmatched bases: 9. The CDR3 runs 14 residues. CDR3 DNA sequence: TGTGCCAGCAGTTTTCGCTCAGGGGGGAACACCATATATTTT. Residues: CASSFRSGGNTIYF.

Comment on this clone: Other DNA sequences from this sample encode an identical CDR3 as well. This chain uses TRBV5-1 with TRBJ2-2, with a possible D match to TRBD1 (6 bases). Germline assignment: CDR1 SGHRS and CDR2 YFSETQ. V was pared by 2 bases and J by 2 bases, with 7 bases between. This CDR3 spans 14 amino acids. For the CDR3, the DNA is TGCGCCAGCAGCTTACAGGGCAACACCGGGGAGCTGTTTTTT. It encodes CASSLQGNTGELFF.

The chain links TRBV5-5 to TRBJ2-7; a possible D gene is TRBD1 (6 bases). This CDR3 contains 15 residues. In germline, CDR1 is SGHKS, CDR2 YYEKEE (reference sequence). Trimming stripped 0 bases from V and 3 bases from J, with 13 bases between. The CDR3 loop reads CASSLDRARLYEQYF. CDR3 sequence (DNA): TGTGCCAGCAGCTTGGACAGGGCGCGGCTCTACGAGCAGTACTTC.

This clone has only one observation. This rearrangement joins TRBV12-3 or TRBV12-4 to TRBJ2-2; 8 positions agree with TRBD1. Trimming removed 4 bases from V and 8 bases from J; junction bases left unmatched: 3. The CDR3 sequence is 13 residues long. CDR3 DNA: TGTGCCAGCAGTTACAGGGGGTCTGGGGAGCTGTTTTTT. This translates into CASSYRGSGELFF.

In this sample, this clone turned up a few times. In DNA form, the CDR3 reads TGTGCCATCAGTGAACAGGGGAACACTGAAGCTTTCTTT. This codes for CAISEQGNTEAFF. This chain uses TRBV10-3 with TRBJ1-1; possible D gene TRBD1, 6 bases. CDR1 ENHRY and CDR2 SYGVKD come from the germline V gene. The CDR3 extends over 13 amino acids. Trimming shortened V by 3 bases and J by 1 base, and 6 bases separated the two germline ends.

In nucleotides, the CDR3 is TGCAGCGTAGAGCGGGGGGCGAACAATGAGCAGTTCTTC. This encodes CSVERGANNEQFF. The genes are TRBV29-1 and TRBJ2-1; 9 nucleotides align to TRBD2. In germline, CDR1 is SQVTM, CDR2 ANQGSEA. The CDR3 is 13 residues long. V was clipped by 6 bases and J by 5 bases; unmatched bases: 5.

This clone was seen repeatedly, ten times or more. The rearrangement links TRBV11-1 to TRBJ1-1, with no clear D. In germline, CDR1 is SGHAT, CDR2 FQDESV (reference sequence). The V end was cut by 6 bases, the J end by 0 bases, with 14 bases between. This CDR3 is built from 15 residues. CDR3 nucleotides: TGTGCCAGCAGTTTTGCGGCCGTTATGAACACTGAAGCTTTCTTT. This gives the protein CASSFAAVMNTEAFF.

The rearrangement links TRBV19 to TRBJ1-1; 7 nucleotides line up with TRBD1. The CDR3 consists of 14 residues. From germline, CDR1 is LNHDA and CDR2 SQIVND (reference sequence). V gave up 0 bases and J gave up 5 bases; unmatched junction bases: 3. The CDR3 spells CASSIEQGWTEAFF. In DNA form, the CDR3 reads TGTGCCAGTAGTATAGAACAGGGGTGGACTGAAGCTTTCTTT.

The chain recombines TRBV4-3 with TRBJ1-1, with TRBD1 identical over 9 bases. V lost 3 bases, J lost 9 bases, and 8 bases stayed unmatched. CDR1 LGHNA and CDR2 YSLEER come from the germline V gene. The CDR3 is made up of 14 amino acids. CDR3 loop: CASSHDTGQGKAFF. In DNA, the CDR3 is TGCGCCAGCAGCCACGATACGGGACAGGGTAAAGCTTTCTTT.

The rearrangement uses TRBV5-1 and TRBJ2-2, with 9 nucleotides matching TRBD1. The CDR3 totals 19 residues. Trimming cost V 6 bases and J 0 bases; bases outside gene matches: 15. The V gene's germline CDR1 is SGHRS and CDR2 YFSETQ. CDR3 residues: CASKRTGTGKQSNTGELFF. In DNA, the CDR3 is TGCGCCAGCAAGCGGACCGGGACAGGGAAACAGTCGAACACCGGGGAGCTGTTTTTT.